This T cell receptor beta chain was recorded in a study of T-cell reconstitution after alpha-beta-depleted transplantation in children. Notes on the study in general: Recipient T cells and thymic progenitors that survived were the source of the high TCRbeta diversity seen at day 60 in some patients. Several hundred graft clones that had expanded were reportedly the source of alpha-beta T cells about two months after transplant. Newly generated T cells supplied most T-cell counts and diversity one year post-transplant.

This clonotype was recorded at least ten times. Its antigen remains unidentified. Molecular barcoding with unique molecular identifiers was used for the TCRbeta library. TCRdb re-called the PCR reads through MiXCR, storing one row per CDR3 protein. The sample yields a few hundred thousand distinct CDR3 sequences, about an eighth seen once. Deletions cut 1 base from V and 0 bases from J, with 7 bases between. The CDR3 contains 15 residues. Germline-derived CDR1 and CDR2 are LGHDT and YNNKEL (reference sequence). J is TRBJ2-1 and V is TRBV3-1, with a possible D match to TRBD2 (5 bases). This TCR was sampled from a male patient younger than 18 who had a stem cell transplant for acute myeloid leukemia, so the T cells may come from the graft donor. The sample here was PBMCs, mostly from graft donor cells, taken 360 days after TCRalphabeta/CD19-depleted stem cell transplant. The DNA of the CDR3 is TGTGCCAGCAGCCAAGCGGGAACCTCCTACAATGAGCAGTTCTTC. Translating gives CASSQAGTSYNEQFF.